Below, 8 T cell receptor beta chains from the same sample are listed, as sequenced in a study of beta chain features in type 1 diabetes (dated 2018 in TCRdb). Summary of the overall study and its limitations: In all four CD4+ subsets, TCRB CDR3 length was moderately but significantly shorter in type 1 diabetes patients.

No antigen has been assigned to these receptors. The library was made by the immunoSEQ multiplex PCR assay. All of the isolated RNA was reverse transcribed with the High Capacity cDNA Reverse Transcription Kit, so expressed TCRB transcripts were sequenced. TCRdb holds this immuneACCESS table with in-frame rearrangements only. Some clones are missing; in checked studies, unresolved V genes explain under half, and the rest has no known cause. In all, the sample holds 500,000 to 850,000 clones, and more than 12% of those were seen once. Approximately 0.042% of the sample comes from the top ten. Sequenced: naive CD4+ T cells from blood. The sample's cell subset or site label is to be understood as: true naive CD4+ T cells. The receptors derive from a man aged 18-30 years with type 1 diabetes.

The table lists this clone with a few counts. The chain joins TRBV30 to TRBJ1-5; D is unresolved. Trimming shortened V by 1 base and J by 3 bases, and 7 bases separated the two germline ends. CDR3 length: 13 residues. The V gene's germline CDR1 is GTSNPN and CDR2 SVGIG (reference sequence). CDR3 nucleotides: TGTGCCTGGAGTGGGTCACCCAATCAGCCCCAGCATTTT. Amino acids: CAWSGSPNQPQHF.

In this sample, this clone turned up a few times. This chain links TRBV25-1 with TRBJ2-4; the D is unclear. The CDR3 sequence is 13 residues long. V lost 2 bases and J 1 base, leaving 3 bases between the germline ends. Per germline, CDR1 MGHDK and CDR2 SYGVNS. The CDR3 bases are TGTGCCAGCAGTGAACCCGCCAAAAACATTCAGTACTTC. Protein: CASSEPAKNIQYF.

In this sample, this clone turned up a few times. V usage is TRBV5-6 and J usage is TRBJ2-2; 7 nucleotides match TRBD1. The V gene end was trimmed by 2 bases and the J gene end by 8 bases; junction bases not matched to a gene: 6. The CDR3 totals 14 residues. Germline assignment: CDR1 SGHDT and CDR2 YYEEEE. CDR3 residues: CASSFTGEQGELFF. CDR3 DNA sequence: TGTGCCAGCAGCTTTACAGGGGAACAGGGGGAGCTGTTTTTT.

This clone has more than one count but fewer than ten. The chain links TRBV7-2 to TRBJ2-1; possibly TRBD1 for D (7 bases). V lost 5 bases to trimming and J lost 7 bases, with 12 bases between them. Germline values: CDR1 SGHTA, CDR2 FQGNSA. The CDR3 spans 13 residues. The CDR3 spells CASSAGQKNEQFF. CDR3 coding DNA: TGTGCCAGCAGCGCGGGACAGAAAAATGAGCAGTTCTTC.

The chain has TRBV28 and TRBJ1-4, with a weak D call TRBD1 (6 bases). V was trimmed by 4 bases and J by 7 bases, leaving 13 bases between them. The CDR3 runs 14 residues. Germline loops: CDR1 MDHEN, CDR2 SYDVKM. The CDR3 bases are TGTGCCAGCAGTTCGGGGGACACCTCTGAAAAACTGTTTTTT. As protein: CASSSGDTSEKLFF. Drawing the rest from reference TRBV28 and TRBJ1-4, the complete variable domain is DVKVTQSSRYLVKRTGEKVFLECVQDMDHENMFWYRQDPGLGLRLIYFSYDVKMKEKGDIPEGYSVSREKKERFSLILESASTNQTSMYLCASSSGDTSEKLFFGSGTQLSVL.

This clone was seen only a few times. The chain recombines TRBV7-9 with TRBJ2-3; D is ambiguous. Germline CDR1 and CDR2: SEHNR and FQNEAQ (reference sequence). V lost 5 bases to trimming and J lost 2 bases, with 5 bases between them. This CDR3 comprises 12 residues. CDR3 DNA sequence: TGTGCCAGCAGCACCATCACAGATACGCAGTATTTT. Its protein is CASSTITDTQYF.

This clone turned up a few times. The chain recombines TRBV30 with TRBJ2-3; 9 bases align to TRBD2. This CDR3 is 12 amino acids long. J was trimmed by 10 bases and V by 7 bases; bases with no gene match: 9. Germline CDR1 is GTSNPN and CDR2 is SVGIG (reference sequence). The CDR3 is CASGTSSSSQYF. For the CDR3, the DNA is TGTGCCTCCGGGACTAGCTCCTCCTCGCAGTATTTT.

This clone was seen a handful of times. CDR3 nucleotides: TGTGCCAGCAGTTTATGGACAGGTGTAGCCAATGAGCAGTTCTTC. Amino acids: CASSLWTGVANEQFF. The chain combines TRBV28 with TRBJ2-1; a weak D match, TRBD1 (6 bases). The CDR3 spans 15 residues. V gave up 0 bases and J gave up 6 bases, with 12 bases separating them. Germline V gene data show CDR1 as MDHEN and CDR2 as SYDVKM.